The 27 T cell receptor beta chains given below trace back to one sample, sequenced in a study of blood T cell repertoires in COVID-19. The assay was immunoSEQ multiplex PCR, and TCRdb's table has in-frame clones only and misses some. Of about 400,000 clones listed, over 85% were seen once; the top ten hold 1.5% to 2%. The sequenced material came from PBMCs or T cells enriched from blood (not recorded which). The source is a woman between 25 and 40 years old who had recovered from COVID-19.

This sequence joins TRBV28 and TRBJ1-4, with D maybe TRBD1 (6 bases). The CDR3 covers 12 residues. From germline, CDR1 is MDHEN and CDR2 SYDVKM. V lost 6 bases and J 5 bases, leaving 7 bases between the germline ends. This CDR3 is CASSQGNEKLFF. CDR3 nucleotides: TGTGCCAGCAGCCAGGGGAATGAAAAACTGTTTTTT.

V gene TRBV18 combines with J gene TRBJ1-2, with a possible D match to TRBD1 (6 bases). Per the germline V gene, CDR1 is KGHSH and CDR2 is LQKENI. The V end lost 5 bases, the J end lost 2 bases, and 12 bases lay between the germline ends. This CDR3 is built from 14 residues. CDR3 sequence: CASSDKTGNYGYTF. The CDR3 nucleotides read TGTGCCAGCTCAGACAAGACAGGCAACTATGGCTACACCTTC.

The table lists this clone with a count of one. CDR3 in amino acids: CASSTHRLGDGQYF. CDR3 nucleotide sequence: TGTGCCAGTAGTACACACCGACTGGGTGATGGGCAGTACTTC. The chain joins TRBV19 to TRBJ2-7; no clear D. V dropped 4 bases and J dropped 9 bases, with 19 bases sitting between them. This CDR3 spans 14 amino acids. Per germline, CDR1 LNHDA and CDR2 SQIVND (reference sequence).

This chain connects TRBV5-1 to TRBJ1-5; D unclear. Trimming shortened V by 1 base and J by 7 bases, and 12 bases separated the two germline ends. CDR1 is SGHRS, CDR2 YFSETQ, per germline. CDR3 length equals 14 residues. This chain's CDR3 is CASSLNPGSQPQHF. The CDR3 coding sequence is TGCGCCAGCAGCTTGAATCCGGGAAGCCAGCCCCAGCATTTT.

The chain couples TRBV5-1 to TRBJ2-7; 7 bases agree with TRBD2. The CDR3 is made up of 12 amino acids. V was clipped by 7 bases and J by 6 bases; unmatched bases: 7. Germline lookup yields CDR1 SGHRS and CDR2 YFSETQ. CDR3 nucleotide sequence: TGCGCCAGCGGGAGGGACCCGCTCGAGCAGTACTTC. This codes for CASGRDPLEQYF.

The chain carries TRBV3-1 (or the pseudogene TRBV3-2) and TRBJ1-4; D uncertain. CDR1 and CDR2 from the germline V gene are LGHDT and YNNKEL (reference sequence). The CDR3 has 15 amino acids. V gave up 3 bases and J gave up 7 bases, with 15 bases separating them. The CDR3 is CASSQKVPMSEKLFF. For the CDR3, the DNA is TGTGCCAGCAGCCAGAAAGTCCCGATGAGTGAAAAACTGTTTTTT.

Note on this clone: At one boundary the junction diverges from the germline segment, which might be a read error. The chain is built from TRBV7-8 and TRBJ1-2; 8 nucleotides line up with TRBD1. There are 13 residues in the CDR3. The germline V gene has CDR1 SGHVS and CDR2 FQNEAQ. DNA of the CDR3: TGTGCCAGCAGCTCGCTCACTGGACAGGGCTTCACCTTC. Translated, it gives CASSSLTGQGFTF.

The chain employs TRBV4-1 and TRBJ1-2, with 10 positions matching TRBD1. The CDR3 is made up of 16 amino acids. From germline, CDR1 is MGHRA and CDR2 YSYEKL. Trimming at V came to 4 bases and at J to 8 bases, leaving 13 bases not matched to a gene. CDR3: CASSPMRDRGLSGYTF. CDR3 bases: TGCGCCAGCAGCCCCATGCGGGACAGGGGTCTGAGCGGCTACACCTTC.

The chain recombines TRBV9 with TRBJ2-3; the D is unclear. CDR1 is SGDLS, CDR2 YYNGEE, per germline. V lost 3 bases and J 3 bases, leaving 11 bases between the germline ends. There are 14 residues in the CDR3. The CDR3 DNA follows: TGTGCCAGCAGCGCCTACGGAGCGACAGATACGCAGTATTTT. It codes for CASSAYGATDTQYF.

This chain joins TRBV6-5 and TRBJ1-4; 8 positions match TRBD1. The CDR3 has 15 residues. V shed 5 bases, J shed 5 bases, and the junction held 7 bases outside the gene matches. The germline V gene has CDR1 MNHEY and CDR2 SVGAGI. CDR3: CASSPGQAPNEKLFF. The CDR3 coding sequence is TGTGCCAGCAGTCCGGGACAGGCTCCGAATGAAAAACTGTTTTTT.

The V gene is TRBV10-3, the J gene TRBJ1-5, with a tentative D call TRBD1 (6 bases). CDR1 ENHRY and CDR2 SYGVKD come from the germline V gene. Trimming took 10 bases from V and 0 from J, leaving 16 bases between them. This CDR3 contains 15 residues. As DNA, the CDR3 is TGTGCCACCAGACAGGAAATGAATAGCAATCAGCCCCAGCATTTT. It codes for CATRQEMNSNQPQHF.

The chain joins TRBV10-3 to TRBJ2-7, with a possible D match to TRBD2 (5 bases). The CDR3 spans 12 residues. V gave up 3 bases and J gave up 3 bases, with 6 bases separating them. Germline CDR1 ENHRY, CDR2 SYGVKD. The CDR3 DNA follows: TGTGCCATCAGTGAACTAGACTACGAGCAGTACTTC. It is translated as CAISELDYEQYF.

The CDR3 reads CASRFEGVGNQPQHF. For the CDR3, the DNA is TGTGCCAGCAGATTTGAGGGGGTCGGCAATCAGCCCCAGCATTTT. V is TRBV28 and J is TRBJ1-5; a possible D gene is TRBD1 (6 bases). Trimming left V 6 bases short and J 2 bases short, with 14 bases between. The CDR3 runs to 15 residues. Germline V lookup: CDR1 MDHEN, CDR2 SYDVKM.

V is TRBV2 and J is TRBJ2-7; TRBD2 aligns across 10 bases. V shed 4 bases, J shed 6 bases, and the junction held 9 bases outside the gene matches. The CDR3 has 15 amino acids. Germline V gene data show CDR1 as SNHLY and CDR2 as FYNNEI. CDR3 sequence reads: CASSGISGRPAEQYF. The CDR3 DNA reads TGTGCCAGCAGTGGTATTAGCGGGAGGCCGGCCGAGCAGTACTTC.

DNA of the CDR3: TGTGCCAGCAGCACCGGGACACGACCAGTAGTCTACACCTTC. This sequence encodes CASSTGTRPVVYTF. This chain joins TRBV7-2 and TRBJ1-2, with a weak D call TRBD1 (6 bases). This CDR3 has 14 residues. The germline V and J ends were trimmed by 5 bases and 10 bases, with 20 bases remaining between them. The V gene's germline CDR1 is SGHTA and CDR2 FQGNSA.

CDR3 loop: CASSLAGGSSYEQYF. Written as DNA, the CDR3 is TGTGCCAGCAGCTTGGCAGGGGGCTCCTCCTACGAGCAGTACTTC. The chain employs TRBV5-8 and TRBJ2-7; TRBD1 matches 8 bases. Germline trimming cut 0 bases from V and 0 bases from J; bases unmatched to any gene: 2. The CDR3 contains 15 residues. Germline V lookup: CDR1 SGHTS, CDR2 YDEGEE.

V is TRBV7-9 and J is TRBJ1-5; 7 nucleotides line up with TRBD1. Unmatched junction bases numbered 7, after V lost 4 bases and J lost 4 bases. This CDR3 comprises 15 residues. Germline V gives CDR1 SEHNR, CDR2 FQNEAQ (reference sequence). The CDR3 nucleotides are TGTGCCAGCAGCTCATCGGACAGGTTGAATCAGCCCCAGCATTTT. The encoded protein is CASSSSDRLNQPQHF.

This clone was seen only once. This chain joins TRBV27 and TRBJ2-5; TRBD1 is a possible D gene (6 bases). CDR1 is MNHEY, CDR2 SMNVEV, per germline (reference sequence). Trimming cost V 6 bases and J 2 bases, with 16 bases left between them. The CDR3 covers 15 residues. The DNA for the CDR3 is TGTGCCAGCAGCAGTGCAGGGGTCGGGCAAGAGACCCAGTACTTC. It translates to CASSSAGVGQETQYF.

This clone was recorded a few times. The chain is built from TRBV6-5 and TRBJ1-1; D gene unclear. From germline, CDR1 is MNHEY and CDR2 SVGAGI. CDR3 length: 15 amino acids. Trimming removed 5 bases at V and 1 base at J, with 14 bases between. CDR3 amino acids: CASSPFGLTNTEAFF. CDR3 in DNA: TGTGCCAGCAGTCCCTTCGGACTTACGAACACTGAAGCTTTCTTT.

The chain recombines TRBV27 with TRBJ2-5; tentatively, D is TRBD1 (5 bases). CDR1 and CDR2 (germline): MNHEY, SMNVEV (reference sequence). Trimming stripped 2 bases from V and 4 bases from J, with 14 bases between. This CDR3 spans 15 amino acids. CDR3: CASSLQTGLGETQYF. The CDR3 coding sequence is TGTGCCAGCAGTTTACAAACAGGTTTGGGAGAGACCCAGTACTTC.

The V call is TRBV27, the J call TRBJ2-7; D possibly corresponds to TRBD2 (5 bases). Deletions cut 5 bases from V and 6 bases from J, with 14 bases between. Germline CDR1 reads MNHEY; CDR2 reads SMNVEV (reference sequence). This CDR3 region has 13 residues. The CDR3 spells CASSPIPGFEQYF. CDR3 bases: TGTGCCAGCAGTCCGATACCGGGGTTCGAGCAGTACTTC.

V is TRBV28 and J is TRBJ1-4; D gene uncertain. The CDR3 totals 13 residues. Trimming left V 8 bases short and J 8 bases short, with 15 bases between. Germline V gives CDR1 MDHEN, CDR2 SYDVKM. The CDR3 protein is CASRETTKEKLFF. The DNA of the CDR3 is TGTGCCAGCCGGGAGACAACAAAAGAAAAACTGTTTTTT.

The chain links TRBV29-1 to TRBJ2-5; a possible D gene is TRBD1 (5 bases). Per the germline V gene, CDR1 is SQVTM and CDR2 is ANQGSEA. CDR3 length: 14 residues. Between the trimmed V and J ends, which lost 0 bases and 4 bases, there was a span of 12 bases. Here the CDR3 reads CSVEDRRRGETQYF. The CDR3 coding sequence is TGCAGCGTTGAAGACCGAAGAAGGGGAGAGACCCAGTACTTC.

This sequence joins TRBV5-1 and TRBJ1-3; D may be TRBD1 (5 bases). The germline V and J ends were trimmed by 0 bases and 0 bases, with 13 bases remaining between them. Germline assignment: CDR1 SGHRS and CDR2 YFSETQ. The CDR3 contains 17 residues. The CDR3 here is CASSLARGTASGNTIYF. The CDR3 DNA sequence: TGCGCCAGCAGCTTGGCGCGGGGGACGGCCTCTGGAAACACCATATATTTT.

V and J are TRBV15 and TRBJ1-1, with D tentatively TRBD1 (5 bases). In germline, CDR1 is LNHNV, CDR2 YYDKDF (reference sequence). This CDR3 region has 13 residues. V was cut by 1 base and J by 7 bases, with 10 bases left in between. The CDR3 reads CATSRARVGEAFF. CDR3 nucleotides: TGTGCCACCAGCAGAGCCAGGGTCGGTGAAGCTTTCTTT.

The chain employs TRBV4-2 and TRBJ1-2; TRBD1 matches 8 bases. Trimming at V came to 4 bases and at J to 3 bases, leaving 7 bases not matched to a gene. Germline CDR1 reads LGHNA; CDR2 reads YNFKEQ. There are 15 residues in the CDR3. This chain's CDR3 is CASSRGTGTHYGYTF. The DNA of the CDR3 is TGTGCCAGCAGCCGCGGGACAGGAACCCACTATGGCTACACCTTC.

The rearrangement uses TRBV30 and TRBJ1-2; TRBD1 matches 8 bases. Germline V CDR1 and CDR2: GTSNPN, SVGIG (reference sequence). The CDR3 runs to 17 residues. The ends lost 2 bases at V and 7 bases at J; junction bases unmatched: 18. Here the CDR3 reads CAWSPVAGGTGLIGYTF. CDR3 nucleotide sequence: TGTGCCTGGAGTCCGGTCGCGGGGGGGACAGGCCTAATTGGCTACACCTTC.